The subject of this entry is one TCR beta chain. The sample belongs to a study of shared T cell receptors in the human thymus. Clones were sequenced by immunoSEQ multiplex PCR, and TCRdb holds only the in-frame ones, with some missing. The sample has approximately 660,000 clones; roughly 90% are singletons. The CDR3 spans 17 residues. The J segment lost 4 bases and the V segment lost 0 bases, leaving 12 bases of the junction unmatched. Per germline, CDR1 SGHNT and CDR2 YYREEE (reference sequence). This same sample was also part of a study on human thymus T cells. As that study records: Related research described thymic repertoires that were highly overlapping among unrelated individuals.

V gene TRBV5-4 combines with J gene TRBJ1-2; 7 bases align to TRBD1. The sample was thymocytes. This receptor was taken from a boy under two years old with a congenital heart defect. The CDR3 coding sequence is TGTGCCAGCAGCTTGGTGACACAAGGGGGCGTGGGCTATGGCTACACCTTC. Its protein is CASSLVTQGGVGYGYTF.